These T cell receptor beta chains were read from a single sample in a study of cytomegalovirus exposure and HLA in healthy donors. This table comes from immunoSEQ multiplex PCR, and its TCRdb copy is limited to in-frame clones, with some not included. The sample holds some 110,000 clones, 70% to 85% seen once. Specimen: PBMCs. The receptors stem from a woman in her forties in good health and CMV-seropositive. CDR3s include the opening cysteine and the closing phenylalanine or tryptophan. Each record gives: V gene, D gene, clone size, J gene, CDR3 DNA, CDR3 protein. The D gene is left open where the match is weak. Clone size is not always given. Where it is, it says once, few, many or a class for expanded clones.

>TRBV30|-|-|TRBJ2-2
TGTGCCTGGCGACAGGTACGGGACGGGGAGCTGTTTTTT
CAWRQVRDGELFF
>TRBV2|TRBD1|few|TRBJ1-1
TGTGCCAGCAGACCGGACAGGGTGGGCACTGAAGCTTTCTTT
CASRPDRVGTEAFF
>TRBV6-5|-|-|TRBJ1-2
TGTGCCAGCAGTTACTCGAGATCGAGGATAGGCTACACCTTC
CASSYSRSRIGYTF
>TRBV5-1|TRBD2|-|TRBJ2-1
TGCGCCAGCAGCTTGGAGGCTAGCGGGAGATCCTACAATGAGCAGTTCTTC
CASSLEASGRSYNEQFF
>TRBV15|-|-|TRBJ2-4
TGTGCCACCAGCTCCATGGACGCCCTGAGGGAGAACATTCAGTACTTC
CATSSMDALRENIQYF
>TRBV2|TRBD2|-|TRBJ2-5
TGTGCCAGCAATAGCGGGAGGAAGGAGACCCAGTACTTC
CASNSGRKETQYF
>TRBV28|-|-|TRBJ2-5
TGTGCCAGCAGTCGGCAGCTAGCGAATCAAGAGACCCAGTACTTC
CASSRQLANQETQYF
>TRBV19|-|-|TRBJ1-3
TGTGCCAGTAAGCCGTCTTCTGGAAACACCATATATTTT
CASKPSSGNTIYF
>TRBV2|-|few|TRBJ1-5
TGTGCCAGCAGTGAGGGTCAACCGGGTCAGCCCCAGCATTTT
CASSEGQPGQPQHF
>TRBV6-5|TRBD2|-|TRBJ2-1
TGTGCCAGCAGTTATGGGACTAGCTTACCGAATGAGCAGTTCTTC
CASSYGTSLPNEQFF
>TRBV5-6|-|-|TRBJ2-3
TGTGCCAGCAGATCGATCGTACAAGATACGCAGTATTTT
CASRSIVQDTQYF
>TRBV13|TRBD2|-|TRBJ2-7
TGTGCCAGCAGCTCTATCGGGGGGACCTACGAGCAGTACTTC
CASSSIGGTYEQYF
>TRBV18|TRBD1|-|TRBJ2-5
TGTGCCAGCTCCCCTACAGGGGGTCAAGAGACCCAGTACTTC
CASSPTGGQETQYF
>TRBV6-6|-|-|TRBJ2-3
TGTGCCAGCATTAACGGAGGGAGAGATACGCAGTATTTT
CASINGGRDTQYF
>TRBV6-5|TRBD2|few|TRBJ2-7
TGTGCCAGCAGTGCAGCGGGAGTACGAGAGCAGTACTTC
CASSAAGVREQYF
>TRBV6-5|-|-|TRBJ1-3
TGTGCCAGCAGTTACGGCAGGGCGGGAAACACCATATATTTT
CASSYGRAGNTIYF
>TRBV7-2|-|-|TRBJ1-1
TGTGCCAGCAGCTTAGTTATACGGGGGACCACTGAAGCTTTCTTT
CASSLVIRGTTEAFF
>TRBV7-9|TRBD2|-|TRBJ2-1
TGTGCACCCGGGGCCTGGCGGGGGGATAGCTCCTACAATGAGCAGTTCTTC
CAPGAWRGDSSYNEQFF
>TRBV2|-|-|TRBJ2-1
TGTGCCAGCAGTGATTACACATCCTACAATGAGCAGTTCTTC
CASSDYTSYNEQFF
>TRBV7-6|-|-|TRBJ2-7
TGTGCCAGCAGCTTAAAGGCAGGGACCTACGAGCAGTACTTC
CASSLKAGTYEQYF
>TRBV28|-|-|TRBJ1-1
TGTGCCAGCAGCTCTCCTCGAGGGTACGAAGCGAACACTGAAGCTTTCTTT
CASSSPRGYEANTEAFF